The 11 T cell receptor beta chains presented below share a single source sample, sequenced in a study of naive and memory T cell subsets. These receptors lack a known antigen. Whole-study findings and limits: A few larger clonotypes appeared in naive repertoires, especially CD8, possibly memory cells re-expressing CD45RA.

An equimolar mix of two oligonucleotides served as the beta constant-region primer for TRBC1 and TRBC2. Ligated cDNA was amplified by four rounds of PCR with nested alpha and beta constant-region primers and SP2. TCRdb passed the UMI-ligation and nested PCR reads through MiXCR, listing each CDR3 protein once. The sample lists around 100,000 distinct CDR3 sequences; 13% to 15% were seen once. Source material: naive CD8+ T cells from blood. The receptor set was obtained from a human donor in good health.

This chain uses TRBV6-5 with TRBJ2-7; 9 bases are shared with TRBD1. The CDR3 extends over 14 amino acids. Trimming at V came to 0 bases and at J to 4 bases, leaving 1 base not matched to a gene. CDR1 is MNHEY, CDR2 SVGAGI, per germline. CDR3 amino acids: CASSYSGTGYEQYF. The CDR3 coding sequence is TGTGCCAGCAGTTACTCCGGGACAGGGTACGAGCAGTACTTC.

This clonotype has only a few counts. The chain is built from TRBV13 and TRBJ2-7, with D perhaps given as TRBD1 or TRBD2 (5 bases each). The CDR3 is 14 residues long. Per germline, CDR1 PRHDT and CDR2 FYEKMQ (reference sequence). V was pared by 5 bases and J by 2 bases, with 13 bases between. CDR3 in amino acids: CASSGGRLTYEQYF. The CDR3 DNA follows: TGTGCCAGCAGCGGGGGACGGCTAACCTACGAGCAGTACTTC.

Remarks on this clonotype: Being one base from a much bigger clone, this may be a read error. V and J are TRBV19 and TRBJ2-1; D is unresolved. The CDR3 length is 16 residues. V lost 4 bases and J 0 bases, leaving 13 bases between the germline ends. Germline lookup yields CDR1 LNHDA and CDR2 SQIVND (reference sequence). CDR3 coding DNA: TGTGCCAGTAGTACCAGCGTGACCCTCTCCTACAATGAGCAGTTCTTC. This codes for CASSTSVTLSYNEQFF.

The chain combines TRBV6-2 or TRBV6-3 with TRBJ2-1; 9 bases align to TRBD2. Germline loops: CDR1 MNHEY, CDR2 SVGEGT. With V trimmed by 2 bases and J by 1 base, 15 bases remained unmatched. CDR3 length: 20 residues. CDR3 sequence: CASSYPAWDSGRTSYNEQFF. CDR3 coding DNA: TGTGCCAGCAGTTACCCCGCGTGGGATAGCGGGAGAACTTCCTACAATGAGCAGTTCTTC.

There are a few counts of this clonotype. The V call is TRBV7-6, the J call TRBJ2-3; possibly TRBD1 for D (6 bases). Germline CDR1 SGHVS, CDR2 FNYEAQ. V shed 5 bases and J shed 1 base, with 16 bases lying between them. The CDR3 runs to 16 residues. CDR3 region: CASSPTSRGGTDTQYF. The CDR3 bases are TGTGCCAGCAGCCCCACATCCAGGGGCGGCACAGATACGCAGTATTTT.

J is TRBJ1-2 and V is TRBV29-1; the D is unclear. This CDR3 has 15 residues. CDR1 and CDR2 from the germline V gene are SQVTM and ANQGSEA. Deletions cut 5 bases from V and 4 bases from J, with 20 bases between. The chain's CDR3 is CSVSTPPGQTYGYTF. The CDR3 DNA reads TGCAGCGTTTCCACTCCCCCGGGTCAGACCTATGGCTACACCTTC.

This clonotype was picked up many times. The chain employs TRBV19 and TRBJ1-2; D might be TRBD1 (5 bases). The CDR3 has 12 residues. Trimming stripped 3 bases from V and 8 bases from J, with 10 bases between. The germline CDR1 and CDR2 sequences are LNHDA and SQIVND (reference sequence). CDR3 nucleotide sequence: TGTGCCAGTAGTATCGGGGGAAGCGGCTACACCTTC. Translation: CASSIGGSGYTF. Combining the CDR3 with reference TRBV19 and TRBJ1-2 gives the whole variable domain DGGITQSPKYLFRKEGQNVTLSCEQNLNHDAMYWYRQDPGQGLRLIYYSQIVNDFQKGDIAEGYSVSREKKESFPLTVTSAQKNPTAFYLCASSIGGSGYTFGSGTRLTVV.

The chain combines TRBV27 with TRBJ2-7; 11 bases match TRBD2. The CDR3 is 14 amino acids. The germline gives CDR1 MNHEY, CDR2 SMNVEV (reference sequence). With 5 bases clipped from V and 7 bases from J, the junction kept 7 bases outside the gene matches. CDR3 residues: CASSISGRAGEQYF. Here the CDR3 DNA reads TGTGCCAGCAGTATTAGCGGGAGGGCCGGGGAGCAGTACTTC.

The chain joins TRBV4-3 to TRBJ2-3; 10 bases align to TRBD1. Germline CDR1 is LGHNA and CDR2 is YSLEER. V lost 4 bases to trimming and J lost 3 bases; unmatched junction nucleotides: 4. The CDR3 length is 15 residues. Written as DNA, the CDR3 is TGCGCCAGCAGCCCCGACAGGGGGCAAACAGATACGCAGTATTTT. As protein: CASSPDRGQTDTQYF.

In this sample, this clonotype turned up many times. This chain links TRBV15 with TRBJ2-1, with D tentatively TRBD2 (6 bases). Trimming stripped 5 bases from V and 8 bases from J, with 22 bases between. CDR1 is LNHNV, CDR2 YYDKDF, per germline (reference sequence). The CDR3 totals 16 residues. This CDR3 is CATSSPAGNSLDEQFF. CDR3 DNA sequence: TGTGCCACCAGCTCTCCGGCGGGGAATAGTTTGGATGAGCAGTTCTTC.

The V gene is TRBV23-1, the J gene TRBJ2-3; D is uncertain. TRBV23-1 is assigned to the ORF class and has an uncertain function. CDR3 length equals 18 residues. V lost 3 bases to trimming and J lost 2 bases, with 21 bases between them. The chain's CDR3 is CASSHSPLPLNFTDTQYF. CDR3 nucleotide sequence: TGCGCCAGCAGTCACTCTCCCCTTCCCCTCAATTTCACAGATACGCAGTATTTT.